This record concerns one T cell receptor beta chain sequence. Trimming cost V 7 bases and J 3 bases, with 15 bases left between them. This CDR3 comprises 14 residues. Looked up from germline, CDR1 is MDHEN and CDR2 is SYDVKM. The data derive from a study of CD8 T cells in Susac syndrome. Reverse transcription used about 0.45 to 1 ug RNA and random hexamers. By means of immunoSEQ multiplex PCR, TCR beta CDR3 spanning 54 Vbeta and 13 Jbeta underwent amplification. MiXCR, applied by TCRdb to the immunoSEQ multiplex PCR reads, yields one record per CDR3 protein. Of 150,000 to 200,000 distinct CDR3 sequences listed, around 96% are singletons. CD8+ and CD4+ blood T cells underwent TCR beta sequencing. Patients with Susac syndrome showed fulfilment of recently defined diagnostic criteria for definite or probable disease. TEMRA cells were FACS-enriched, with CD8+ and CD4+ T cells isolated negatively.

The sequence was collected from a human donor with Susac syndrome. The sequencing sample was made of CD4+ T cells from PBMCs. The chain is built from TRBV28 and TRBJ1-1; possible D gene TRBD1, 6 bases. CDR3 in DNA: TGTGCCAGCATCTCGGGGGACACTTACACTGAAGCTTTCTTT. It codes for CASISGDTYTEAFF.